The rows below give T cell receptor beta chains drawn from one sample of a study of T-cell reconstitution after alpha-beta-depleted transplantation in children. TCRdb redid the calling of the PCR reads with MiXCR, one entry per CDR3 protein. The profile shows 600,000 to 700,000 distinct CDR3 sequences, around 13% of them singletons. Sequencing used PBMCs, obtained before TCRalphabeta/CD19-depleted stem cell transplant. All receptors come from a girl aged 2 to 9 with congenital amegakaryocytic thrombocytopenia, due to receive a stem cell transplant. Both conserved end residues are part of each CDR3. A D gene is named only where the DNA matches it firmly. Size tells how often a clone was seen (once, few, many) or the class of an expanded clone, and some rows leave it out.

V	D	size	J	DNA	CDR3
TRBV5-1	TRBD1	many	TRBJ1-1	TGCGCCAGCAAGCGGACAGGGTACACTGAAGCTTTCTTT	CASKRTGYTEAFF
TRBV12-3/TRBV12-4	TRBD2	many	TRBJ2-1	TGTGCCAGCATTAAGGAGCTAGCGGGAGGATCCTACAATGAGCAGTTCTTC	CASIKELAGGSYNEQFF
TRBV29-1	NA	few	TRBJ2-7	TGCAGCGTGCCAGGCTCCTACGAGCAGTACTTC	CSVPGSYEQYF
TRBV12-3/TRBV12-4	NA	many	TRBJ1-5	TGTGCCAGCAGTGAGGTACAGGGAACCCAGCATTTT	CASSEVQGTQHF
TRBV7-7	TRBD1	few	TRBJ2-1	TGTGCCAGCAGCGCCCCCCCGGTGACAGGGTACAGGAAGATCAATGAGCAGTTCTTC	CASSAPPVTGYRKINEQFF
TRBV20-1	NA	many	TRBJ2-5	TGCAGTGCTAGCTGGGCAGGGAGTTTATCTCAAGAGACCCAGTACTTC	CSASWAGSLSQETQYF
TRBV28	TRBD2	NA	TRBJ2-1	TGTGCCAGCCTACGTGAGCTAGGACTAGCGGGAGGGTACAATGAGCAGTTCTTC	CASLRELGLAGGYNEQFF
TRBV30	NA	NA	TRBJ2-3	TGTGCCTGGACCCTGGGGAGAGATACGCAGTATTTT	CAWTLGRDTQYF
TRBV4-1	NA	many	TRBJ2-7	TGCGCCAGCAGCCAAGATACCAGCTCCTACGAGCAGTACTTC	CASSQDTSSYEQYF
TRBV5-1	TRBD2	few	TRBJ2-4	TGCGCCAGCAGCTTGGATCTAGCGGGAGTAAACATTCAGTACTTC	CASSLDLAGVNIQYF
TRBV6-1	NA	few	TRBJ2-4	TGTGCCAGCCTTCTTGTGACTCCCCCAGGGAACATTCAGTACTTC	CASLLVTPPGNIQYF
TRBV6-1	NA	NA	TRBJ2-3	TGTGCCAGCAGTACCTTCCCTGAAGACTGGGGCACAGATACGCAGTATTTT	CASSTFPEDWGTDTQYF
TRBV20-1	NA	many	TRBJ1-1	TGCAGTGCTAGAGATGTCACAGACAACACTGAAGCTTTCTTT	CSARDVTDNTEAFF
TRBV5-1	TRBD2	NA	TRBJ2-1	TGCGCCAGCCTAGCGGGAAGAGGCAATGAGCAGTTCTTC	CASLAGRGNEQFF
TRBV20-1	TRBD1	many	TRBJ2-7	TGCAGTGCTCCCCGGGACAGCTACGAGCAGTACTTC	CSAPRDSYEQYF
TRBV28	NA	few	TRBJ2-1	TGTGCCAGCAGTAACTTGGATGAGCAGTTCTTC	CASSNLDEQFF
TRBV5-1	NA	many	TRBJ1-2	TGCGCCAGCAGACGACAGAGCAACTATGGCTACACCTTC	CASRRQSNYGYTF
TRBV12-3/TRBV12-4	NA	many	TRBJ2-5	TGTGCCAGCAGTTTATCCCTGGAGGAGGGTGAACAAGAGACCCAGTACTTC	CASSLSLEEGEQETQYF
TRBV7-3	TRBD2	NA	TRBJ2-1	TGTGCCAGCAGCTCCCGAGCGGGAGCCTCCTACAATGAGCAGTTCTTC	CASSSRAGASYNEQFF
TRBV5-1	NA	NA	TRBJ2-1	TGCGCCAGCAGCGGGACAACCTCCTACAATGAGCAGTTCTTC	CASSGTTSYNEQFF
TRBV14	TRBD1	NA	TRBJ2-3	TGTGCCAGCAGCCCTGGACAGGGAATCACAGATACGCAGTATTTT	CASSPGQGITDTQYF
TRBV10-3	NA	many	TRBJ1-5	TGTGCCATCAGGGGACAAAATAGCAATCAGCCCCAGCATTTT	CAIRGQNSNQPQHF
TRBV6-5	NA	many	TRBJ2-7	TGTGCCAGCAGTACAGGAGCCGAGCAGTACTTC	CASSTGAEQYF
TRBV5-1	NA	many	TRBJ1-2	TGCGCCAGCAGCTTGGGGCGGGACAACTATGGCTACACCTTC	CASSLGRDNYGYTF
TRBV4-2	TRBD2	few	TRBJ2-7	TGTGCCAGCAGCCATCCCCGGACTAGCGTCTACGAGCAGTACTTC	CASSHPRTSVYEQYF
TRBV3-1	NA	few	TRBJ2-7	TGTGCCAGCGGAGCTACCTACTACGAGCAGTACTTC	CASGATYYEQYF
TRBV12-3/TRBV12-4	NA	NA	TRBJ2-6	TGTGCCAGCAGTTCCGGGAAAGCTGGGGCCAACGTCCTGACTTTC	CASSSGKAGANVLTF
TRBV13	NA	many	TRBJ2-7	TGTGCCAGCAGCTCGCCCCCGGGACCAGAAAATTACGAGCAGTACTTC	CASSSPPGPENYEQYF
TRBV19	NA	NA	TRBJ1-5	TGTGCCAGTAGTATATGGAGGGATAGCAATCAGCCCCAGCATTTT	CASSIWRDSNQPQHF
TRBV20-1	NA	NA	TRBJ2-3	TGCAGTGCTAGTTCGGAGTACACAGATACGCAGTATTTT	CSASSEYTDTQYF
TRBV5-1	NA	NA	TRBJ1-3	TGCGCCAGCAGCCCGACAACAGGGTCCGCCGGAAACACCATATATTTT	CASSPTTGSAGNTIYF
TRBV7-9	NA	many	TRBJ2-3	TGTGCCAGCAGCTTAGTTACTTGGGCTAGCACAGATACGCAGTATTTT	CASSLVTWASTDTQYF
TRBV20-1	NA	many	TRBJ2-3	TGCAGTGCTACCGATGAATTTACAACTTCGACTCGGCCAGATACGCAGTATTTT	CSATDEFTTSTRPDTQYF
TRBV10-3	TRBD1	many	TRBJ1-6	TGTGCCATCAGCACCAACTCTGGACAGGGGGATTCACCCCTCCACTTT	CAISTNSGQGDSPLHF
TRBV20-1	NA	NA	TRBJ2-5	TGCAGTGCCACCCGGGACTCCCAAGAGACCCAGTACTTC	CSATRDSQETQYF
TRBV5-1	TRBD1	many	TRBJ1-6	TGCGCCAGCAGTTCCGGACAGGGAGGCCGGTCACCCCTCCACTTT	CASSSGQGGRSPLHF
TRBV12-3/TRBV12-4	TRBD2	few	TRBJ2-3	TGTGCCAGCAGTTTAGTTAGCGGGGGAAGCACAGATACGCAGTATTTT	CASSLVSGGSTDTQYF